This entry lists 20 T cell receptor beta chains sequenced from one sample in a study of blood T cells in healthy people across ages. Sample-barcoded 5' priming and a J-beta primer mix drove a second PCR of 7 to 11 cycles. TCRdb processed the 5' RACE reads anew with MiXCR; each CDR3 protein has one entry. The sample has approximately 820,000 distinct CDR3 sequences; 40% to 50% are singletons. Sequenced sample: blood. The receptors were sampled from a man between 60 and 70 years old in good health.

The chain joins TRBV6-1 to TRBJ2-3; 14 bases are a match to TRBD2. The CDR3 is 18 amino acids. Unmatched junction bases numbered 8, after V lost 6 bases and J lost 0 bases. Germline V CDR1 and CDR2: MNHNS, SASEGT. CDR3 sequence reads: CASRTGLAGVLSTDTQYF. In nucleotides, the CDR3 is TGTGCCAGCAGAACGGGACTAGCGGGGGTCCTTAGCACAGATACGCAGTATTTT.

There are many counts of this clonotype. This chain connects TRBV6-2 or TRBV6-3 to TRBJ2-7, with a possible D match to TRBD2 (6 bases). The CDR3 extends over 15 amino acids. Deletions cut 6 bases from V and 1 base from J, with 16 bases between. Germline V gives CDR1 MNHEY, CDR2 SVGEGT. CDR3 in amino acids: CASRLGTFSSYEQYF. In DNA form, the CDR3 reads TGTGCCAGCAGACTCGGGACTTTTTCTTCCTACGAGCAGTACTTC.

This chain connects TRBV5-6 to TRBJ1-4; D is ambiguous. Trimming left V 0 bases short and J 10 bases short, with 7 bases between. CDR3 length: 12 residues. Germline V gene lookup returns CDR1 SGHDT and CDR2 YYEEEE. CDR3 region: CASSLARGKLFF. Written as DNA, the CDR3 is TGTGCCAGCAGCTTGGCCCGGGGAAAACTGTTTTTT.

This clonotype was recorded a few times. The chain joins TRBV11-1 to TRBJ2-7; D possibly corresponds to TRBD1 (6 bases). Looked up from germline, CDR1 is SGHAT and CDR2 is FQDESV (reference sequence). The V gene lost 4 bases and the J gene lost 0 bases, with 13 bases spanning the gap. There are 15 residues in the CDR3. Here the CDR3 DNA reads TGTGCCAGCAGCTCATACGGACAGAGCTCCTACGAGCAGTACTTC. It translates to CASSSYGQSSYEQYF.

The rearrangement links TRBV9 to TRBJ2-2, with D tentatively TRBD1 or TRBD2 (5 bases each). Per the germline V gene, CDR1 is SGDLS and CDR2 is YYNGEE. V dropped 0 bases and J dropped 5 bases, with 14 bases sitting between them. The CDR3 runs 16 residues. CDR3 loop: CASSVEGTPGTGELFF. CDR3 DNA sequence: TGTGCCAGCAGCGTAGAGGGGACCCCCGGGACCGGGGAGCTGTTTTTT. Full variable domain (remainder filled in from reference TRBV9 and TRBJ2-2): DSGVTQTPKHLITATGQRVTLRCSPRSGDLSVYWYQQSLDQGLQFLIQYYNGEERAKGNILERFSAQQFPDLHSELNLSSLELGDSALYFCASSVEGTPGTGELFFGEGSRLTVL.

The V call is TRBV29-1, the J call TRBJ1-2; no definite D call. The CDR3 is made up of 14 amino acids. Germline assignment: CDR1 SQVTM and CDR2 ANQGSEA. Trimming shortened V by 5 bases and J by 1 base, and 14 bases separated the two germline ends. The CDR3 region has the DNA TGCAGCGTTCAGAGACGGGAATATAACTATGGCTACACCTTC. The encoded protein is CSVQRREYNYGYTF. The full variable domain, its missing parts supplied by reference TRBV29-1 and TRBJ1-2, is SAVISQKPSRDICQRGTSLTIQCQVDSQVTMMFWYRQQPGQSLTLIATANQGSEATYESGFVIDKFPISRPNLTFSTLTVSNMSPEDSSIYLCSVQRREYNYGYTFGSGTRLTVV.

The table lists this clonotype with many counts. V usage is TRBV27 and J usage is TRBJ2-5; no clear D. The germline V gene has CDR1 MNHEY and CDR2 SMNVEV (reference sequence). The CDR3 has 13 residues. Trimming took 6 bases from V and 3 from J, leaving 11 bases between them. The CDR3 sequence: CASRHLYKETQYF. Written as DNA, the CDR3 is TGTGCCAGCAGGCACCTTTATAAAGAGACCCAGTACTTC.

This clonotype was counted between two and nine times. The rearrangement uses TRBV20-1 and TRBJ1-2; the D is unclear. This CDR3 has 11 amino acids. From germline, CDR1 is DFQATT and CDR2 SNEGSKA (reference sequence). Here the CDR3 DNA reads TGCACTACGGGCAGGTTGGGTGGCTACACCTTC. Translation gives CTTGRLGGYTF.

The rearrangement joins TRBV4-2 to TRBJ2-7, with no clear D. The J call may be faulty, since TRBJ2-5 better matches the DNA end. CDR1 and CDR2 (germline): LGHNA, YNFKEQ. This CDR3 is 16 amino acids long. The CDR3 loop is CASSQEVEEWGETQYF. CDR3 DNA sequence: TGTGCCAGCAGCCAAGAGGTAGAGGAGTGGGGAGAGACCCAGTACTTC.

This rearrangement joins TRBV20-1 to TRBJ1-1; 7 nucleotides match TRBD1. CDR1 and CDR2 (germline): DFQATT, SNEGSKA (reference sequence). Trimming took 6 bases from V and 3 from J; bases not matched to a gene: 4. This CDR3 comprises 12 residues. The chain's CDR3 is CSAGQGDTEAFF. The CDR3 DNA is TGCAGTGCCGGGCAGGGGGACACTGAAGCTTTCTTT.

The rearrangement uses TRBV6-6 and TRBJ2-2, with D unclear. This CDR3 region has 13 residues. The germline V gene encodes CDR1 MNHNY and CDR2 SVGAGI (reference sequence). Trimming took 8 bases from V and 2 from J, leaving 9 bases between them. The CDR3 DNA reads TGTGCCAGCCCCGCAGCTAACACCGGGGAGCTGTTTTTT. Translated, it gives CASPAANTGELFF.

A few counts support this clonotype. The J gene is TRBJ2-5, the V gene TRBV20-1; no reliable D call. The CDR3 loop spans 16 amino acids. V shed 5 bases and J shed 2 bases, with 21 bases lying between them. Germline V gives CDR1 DFQATT, CDR2 SNEGSKA (reference sequence). The CDR3 sequence is CSAPPRAWTDQETQYF. CDR3 in DNA: TGCAGTGCTCCCCCTCGCGCTTGGACGGATCAAGAGACCCAGTACTTC.

The CDR3 DNA reads as TGTGCCAGCCACTCTCTACAGGGGAATAATTCACCCCTCCACTTT. Protein product: CASHSLQGNNSPLHF. This chain joins TRBV6-2 or TRBV6-3 and TRBJ1-6; 7 bases are shared with TRBD1. CDR1 is MNHEY and CDR2 is SVGEGT in the germline V gene. The CDR3 is 15 amino acids. With 8 bases clipped from V and 5 bases from J, the junction kept 9 bases outside the gene matches.

This rearrangement joins TRBV20-1 to TRBJ2-7; D remains unclear. Trimming took off 6 bases at V and 0 bases at J, with 12 bases between the two ends. The CDR3 loop spans 13 amino acids. Germline values: CDR1 DFQATT, CDR2 SNEGSKA (reference sequence). CDR3: CSARASNSYEQYF. The CDR3 DNA sequence: TGCAGTGCAAGGGCCTCGAACTCCTACGAGCAGTACTTC.

This clonotype appeared a few times. The chain links TRBV12-3 or TRBV12-4 to TRBJ2-7, with 9 bases that match TRBD1. With the DNA end fitting TRBJ2-5 better, the J assignment may be wrong. The length of the CDR3 is 15 residues. The chain's CDR3 is CASSLRDRAVETQYF. CDR3 in DNA: TGTGCCAGCAGCCTACGGGACAGGGCGGTGGAGACCCAGTACTTC.

This clonotype was counted a few times. The chain recombines TRBV29-1 with TRBJ1-5, with a possible D match to TRBD1 (6 bases). V lost 6 bases, J lost 5 bases, and 11 bases lay in between. CDR1 is SQVTM, CDR2 ANQGSEA, per germline. The CDR3 loop spans 12 amino acids. The CDR3 nucleotides read TGCAGCGTGGGGGACATTCATCAGCCCCAGCATTTT. Its protein product is CSVGDIHQPQHF.

The rearrangement joins TRBV6-2 or TRBV6-3 to TRBJ1-2; TRBD1 aligns across 8 bases. V was pared by 7 bases and J by 7 bases, with 14 bases of the junction left unmatched. The CDR3 length is 15 residues. Per the germline V gene, CDR1 is MNHEY and CDR2 is SVGEGT. CDR3 amino acids: CASKLLDRVDVGYTF. Written as DNA, the CDR3 is TGTGCCAGCAAACTTCTGGACAGGGTTGATGTTGGCTACACCTTC.

This clonotype was seen a handful of times. This chain links TRBV6-5 with TRBJ2-3, with D unclear. The V end was cut by 0 bases, the J end by 0 bases, with 10 bases between. CDR1 and CDR2 (germline): MNHEY, SVGAGI. The CDR3 length is 16 residues. The CDR3 DNA follows: TGTGCCAGCAGTTACTCGGGTGCAACTAGCACAGATACGCAGTATTTT. Amino acid sequence: CASSYSGATSTDTQYF.

V usage is TRBV9 and J usage is TRBJ2-1; D possibly corresponds to TRBD1 (6 bases). Germline CDR1 is SGDLS and CDR2 is YYNGEE. The V gene lost 0 bases and the J gene lost 6 bases, with 10 bases spanning the gap. This CDR3 spans 14 amino acids. The CDR3 is CASSVAGQSNEQFF. CDR3 DNA sequence: TGTGCCAGCAGCGTAGCGGGACAAAGCAATGAGCAGTTCTTC.

This rearrangement joins TRBV12-3 or TRBV12-4 to TRBJ1-2; D call uncertain. The CDR3 is 14 residues long. V was trimmed by 7 bases and J by 7 bases, leaving 19 bases between them. CDR3 loop: CASTPRRAGGGYTF. For the CDR3, the DNA is TGTGCCAGCACCCCAAGAAGGGCAGGCGGTGGCTACACCTTC.